These 27 T cell receptor beta chains were sequenced from one sample in a study of T cells after posttransplantation cyclophosphamide. Assay used: immunoSEQ multiplex PCR; TCRdb lists only in-frame clones, some missing. The sample includes roughly 17,000 clones, less than 85% of them seen just once. Methotrexate plus calcineurin inhibitor accompanied controls' myeloablative marrow transplants; sampling was 1 year later. Sequences were derived from PBMCs, sampled after allogeneic stem cell transplant with calcineurin inhibitor and methotrexate. These receptors came from a female patient aged 18 to 30 who received an allogeneic stem cell transplant from an unrelated donor, was CMV-positive, and had acute and chronic GVHD. The graft donor may be the source of some T cells.

The chain uses TRBV30 and TRBJ2-7, with a weak D call TRBD2 (6 bases). Germline assignment: CDR1 GTSNPN and CDR2 SVGIG (reference sequence). Trimming shortened V by 4 bases and J by 0 bases, and 16 bases separated the two germline ends. This CDR3 region has 15 residues. The CDR3 reads CAWTEGRGDSYEQYF. CDR3 bases: TGTGCCTGGACCGAGGGGCGGGGCGACTCCTACGAGCAGTACTTC. Full variable domain (remainder filled in from reference TRBV30 and TRBJ2-7): SQTIHQWPATLVQPVGSPLSLECTVEGTSNPNLYWYRQAAGRGLQLLFYSVGIGQISSEVPQNLSASRPQDRQFILSSKKLLLSDSGFYLCAWTEGRGDSYEQYFGPGTRLTVT.

The rearrangement joins TRBV5-4 to TRBJ2-7; 9 bases are a match to TRBD1. The germline V gene has CDR1 SGHNT and CDR2 YYREEE (reference sequence). The CDR3 contains 15 residues. Germline trimming cut 3 bases from V and 7 bases from J; bases unmatched to any gene: 11. The chain's CDR3 is CASSSNDRGGDEQYF. The CDR3 region has the DNA TGTGCCAGCAGCTCGAACGACAGGGGGGGGGATGAGCAGTACTTC.

The chain links TRBV19 to TRBJ2-1; 11 nucleotides agree with TRBD1. The J segment lost 4 bases and the V segment lost 3 bases, leaving 2 bases of the junction unmatched. From germline, CDR1 is LNHDA and CDR2 SQIVND (reference sequence). The CDR3 is 15 residues long. CDR3 DNA: TGTGCCAGTAGTATTGGGACAGGGGGGTACAATGAGCAGTTCTTC. It specifies CASSIGTGGYNEQFF.

As to this clone: Other DNA variants within this sample encode the same CDR3. Here the CDR3 reads CASSLSAGTYEQYF. CDR3 in DNA: TGTGCCAGCAGTTTATCGGCAGGTACCTACGAGCAGTACTTC. The J gene is TRBJ2-7, the V gene TRBV27; D not resolved. There are 14 residues in the CDR3. Trimming left V 0 bases short and J 2 bases short, with 8 bases between. CDR1 and CDR2 (germline): MNHEY, SMNVEV (reference sequence).

V and J are TRBV27 and TRBJ2-2; no reliable D call. Germline values: CDR1 MNHEY, CDR2 SMNVEV (reference sequence). V was trimmed by 5 bases and J by 1 base, leaving 11 bases between them. CDR3 size: 15 residues. This chain's CDR3 is CASSPRHVNTGELFF. The CDR3, as DNA: TGTGCCAGCAGTCCCCGACACGTGAACACCGGGGAGCTGTTTTTT.

The chain combines TRBV10-3 with TRBJ2-2, with a possible D match to TRBD1 (6 bases). Germline CDR1 reads ENHRY; CDR2 reads SYGVKD. The CDR3 contains 14 residues. Trimming stripped 8 bases from V and 6 bases from J, with 16 bases between. The CDR3 nucleotides are TGTGCCATCCGCGAACAGGGTAGGGCCGGGGAGCTGTTTTTT. Translated: CAIREQGRAGELFF.

The chain combines TRBV15 with TRBJ2-2; 7 bases fit TRBD2. V shed 2 bases, J shed 6 bases, and the junction held 6 bases outside the gene matches. Germline V CDR1 and CDR2: LNHNV, YYDKDF (reference sequence). This CDR3 is 15 amino acids long. CDR3 protein: CATSRRLGGSGELFF. The CDR3 DNA sequence: TGTGCCACCAGCAGACGACTGGGGGGGTCCGGGGAGCTGTTTTTT.

CDR3: CASSVGLGQGTSPLHF. As DNA, the CDR3 is TGTGCCAGCAGCGTAGGTTTGGGACAGGGAACCTCACCCCTCCACTTT. The chain couples TRBV9 to TRBJ1-6; 9 bases are shared with TRBD1. Trimming cost V 0 bases and J 10 bases; bases outside gene matches: 8. Looked up from germline, CDR1 is SGDLS and CDR2 is YYNGEE. The CDR3 covers 16 residues.

This chain links TRBV4-1 with TRBJ2-1; 12 positions agree with TRBD1. The junction had 7 bases not matched to a gene; V was cut back by 3 bases and J by 7 bases. The CDR3 has 16 residues. Germline CDR1 MGHRA, CDR2 YSYEKL. CDR3 sequence reads: CASSHQPGQGANEQFF. CDR3 bases: TGCGCCAGCAGCCATCAACCGGGACAGGGGGCGAATGAGCAGTTCTTC.

This sequence joins TRBV2 and TRBJ2-5; 8 nucleotides line up with TRBD1. The DNA end is a closer match to TRBJ2-7, so the J assignment may be wrong. This CDR3 has 16 amino acids. Per the germline V gene, CDR1 is SNHLY and CDR2 is FYNNEI. The CDR3 is CASSHNRDRTLDEQYF. CDR3 nucleotide sequence: TGTGCCAGCAGTCATAACCGGGACAGGACTTTGGACGAGCAGTACTTC.

The chain employs TRBV2 and TRBJ2-7; 7 bases fit TRBD1. The V and J ends lost 6 bases and 4 bases, in that order; junction bases with no gene match: 15. The CDR3 extends over 16 amino acids. Germline V lookup: CDR1 SNHLY, CDR2 FYNNEI. CDR3 bases: TGTGCCAGCAGGACCGCAACAGGGGACCCTATGTACGAGCAGTACTTC. The encoded protein is CASRTATGDPMYEQYF.

The chain employs TRBV9 and TRBJ1-1, with TRBD1 as a possible D gene (6 bases). CDR1 is SGDLS and CDR2 is YYNGEE in the germline V gene. The V end lost 4 bases, the J end lost 8 bases, and 15 bases lay between the germline ends. The CDR3 covers 13 residues. Written as DNA, the CDR3 is TGTGCCAGCAGCCCCCACCAGACAGGAGAAGCTTTCTTT. This translates into CASSPHQTGEAFF.

In this sample, this clone turned up a few times. V gene TRBV7-8 combines with J gene TRBJ2-5, with TRBD1 matching 7 bases. J lost 4 bases, V lost 5 bases, and 4 bases had no gene match. CDR1 SGHVS and CDR2 FQNEAQ come from the germline V gene. The CDR3 is 13 amino acids. The CDR3 sequence: CASSTRTGETQYF. CDR3 bases: TGTGCCAGCAGCACGCGGACAGGAGAGACCCAGTACTTC.

This chain links TRBV16 with TRBJ1-5; 9 positions match TRBD1. V lost 4 bases and J lost 1; bases outside the gene matches: 11. Germline V lookup: CDR1 KGHSY, CDR2 FQNENV. This CDR3 spans 18 amino acids. The CDR3 is CASSPGGQGKLSNQPQHF. In DNA, the CDR3 is TGTGCCAGCAGCCCAGGGGGACAGGGAAAACTAAGCAATCAGCCCCAGCATTTT. The variable domain in full, with the rest retrieved from reference TRBV16 and TRBJ1-5, is GEEVAQTPKHLVRGEGQKAKLYCAPIKGHSYVFWYQQVLKNEFKFLISFQNENVFDETGMPKERFSAKCLPNSPCSLEIQATKLEDSAVYFCASSPGGQGKLSNQPQHFGDGTRLSIL.

The sample holds one count of this clone. The sample has other DNA sequences that encode this CDR3 too. The rearrangement uses TRBV4-1 and TRBJ2-1; 10 bases map to TRBD2. CDR3 length equals 16 residues. V lost 1 base, J lost 3 bases, and 3 bases stayed unmatched. CDR1 is MGHRA and CDR2 is YSYEKL in the germline V gene. CDR3 bases: TGCGCCAGCAGCCAAGGGAGGACTAGCGGCTACAATGAGCAGTTCTTC. Amino acids: CASSQGRTSGYNEQFF.

The rearrangement uses TRBV10-2 and TRBJ2-7; D is unclear. The germline CDR1 and CDR2 sequences are WSHSY and SAAADI. The V end lost 4 bases, the J end lost 6 bases, and 7 bases lay between the germline ends. This CDR3 region has 11 residues. This chain's CDR3 is CASSAGVEQYF. The CDR3, as DNA: TGCGCCAGCAGTGCTGGAGTCGAGCAGTACTTC.

This clone is a singleton in its sample. Relative to the germline gene, one junction end is altered; a read error may explain this. The V call is TRBV4-2, the J call TRBJ2-4, with a possible D match to TRBD2 (5 bases). The CDR3 extends over 13 amino acids. The V gene's germline CDR1 is LGHNA and CDR2 YNFKEQ. This CDR3 is CASSQEGSGLVTF. As DNA, the CDR3 is TGTGCCAGCAGCCAAGAGGGTTCCGGACTCGTAACGTTC.

The V and J genes are TRBV6-1 and TRBJ2-3; 12 bases match TRBD2. The CDR3 length is 14 residues. CDR1 is MNHNS and CDR2 is SASEGT in the germline V gene. The ends lost 6 bases at V and 5 bases at J; junction bases unmatched: 3. CDR3 nucleotide sequence: TGTGCCAGCAGGACGGGACTAGCGGGAGATACGCAGTATTTT. It specifies CASRTGLAGDTQYF.

The CDR3 DNA reads TGTGCCAGCAGCCCAGATGTACGGGACACCTACAACACTGAAGCTTTCTTT. Translation gives CASSPDVRDTYNTEAFF. This chain uses TRBV11-2 with TRBJ1-1; D is perhaps TRBD1 (6 bases). The length of the CDR3 is 17 residues. Between the trimmed V and J ends, which lost 5 bases and 2 bases, there was a span of 21 bases. Looked up from germline, CDR1 is SGHAT and CDR2 is FQNNGV.

The J gene is TRBJ1-5, the V gene TRBV30; TRBD1 is a possible D gene (5 bases). V gave up 0 bases and J gave up 1 base, with 13 bases separating them. This CDR3 region has 16 residues. Per the germline V gene, CDR1 is GTSNPN and CDR2 is SVGIG (reference sequence). The chain's CDR3 is CAWSVGAGLSNQPQHF. CDR3 nucleotide sequence: TGTGCCTGGAGTGTAGGGGCAGGACTAAGCAATCAGCCCCAGCATTTT. The full variable domain, completed using reference TRBV30 and TRBJ1-5, is SQTIHQWPATLVQPVGSPLSLECTVEGTSNPNLYWYRQAAGRGLQLLFYSVGIGQISSEVPQNLSASRPQDRQFILSSKKLLLSDSGFYLCAWSVGAGLSNQPQHFGDGTRLSIL.

This clone was counted a single time. V gene TRBV5-4 combines with J gene TRBJ2-7; D unclear. This CDR3 region has 13 residues. The V end lost 1 base, the J end lost 2 bases, and 7 bases lay between the germline ends. Germline V gene sequence: CDR1 SGHNT, CDR2 YYREEE (reference sequence). The CDR3 bases are TGTGCCAGCAGCTTGTCCAGTGCCTACGAGCAGTACTTC. This gives the protein CASSLSSAYEQYF. The full variable domain, with the rest looked up from reference TRBV5-4 and TRBJ2-7, is ETGVTQSPTHLIKTRGQQVTLRCSSQSGHNTVSWYQQALGQGPQFIFQYYREEENGRGNFPPRFSGLQFPNYSSELNVNALELDDSALYLCASSLSSAYEQYFGPGTRLTVT.

This chain connects TRBV7-6 to TRBJ1-4; tentatively, D is TRBD1 (5 bases). Trimming removed 1 base at V and 4 bases at J, with 19 bases between. Germline CDR1 is SGHVS and CDR2 is FNYEAQ. The length of the CDR3 is 18 residues. Here the CDR3 reads CASSLGAGFPTDNEKLFF. CDR3 DNA sequence: TGTGCCAGCAGCTTAGGGGCAGGGTTCCCTACCGATAATGAAAAACTGTTTTTT. The full variable domain, with the rest looked up from reference TRBV7-6 and TRBJ1-4, is GAGVSQSPRYKVTKRGQDVALRCDPISGHVSLYWYRQALGQGPEFLTYFNYEAQQDKSGLPNDRFSAERPEGSISTLTIQRTEQRDSAMYRCASSLGAGFPTDNEKLFFGSGTQLSVL.

The chain uses TRBV5-1 and TRBJ2-7; 8 nucleotides line up with TRBD1. Germline V gene data show CDR1 as SGHRS and CDR2 as YFSETQ. J lost 1 base, V lost 2 bases, and 2 bases had no gene match. The CDR3 totals 14 residues. CDR3 sequence (DNA): TGCGCCAGCAGCTTAAGGACAGGGTCCTACGAGCAGTACTTC. Encoded protein: CASSLRTGSYEQYF.

The chain combines TRBV4-2 with TRBJ2-7; the match to TRBD2 covers 13 bases. V was clipped by 1 base and J by 3 bases; unmatched bases: 6. The length of the CDR3 is 17 residues. CDR1 and CDR2 from the germline V gene are LGHNA and YNFKEQ. CDR3 DNA: TGTGCCAGCAGCCAAGGTCCCGGGACTAGCGGGATCTACGAGCAGTACTTC. It encodes CASSQGPGTSGIYEQYF.

V usage is TRBV25-1 and J usage is TRBJ2-7; D unresolved. Deletions cut 8 bases from V and 5 bases from J, with 16 bases between. This CDR3 contains 13 residues. CDR1 is MGHDK and CDR2 is SYGVNS in the germline V gene. CDR3 region: CASQPVSENEQYF. CDR3 nucleotide sequence: TGTGCCAGCCAACCAGTGAGCGAAAACGAGCAGTACTTC.

The chain links TRBV28 to TRBJ1-2; 9 nucleotides line up with TRBD1. The CDR3 is made up of 14 amino acids. Per germline, CDR1 MDHEN and CDR2 SYDVKM. Germline trimming cut 6 bases from V and 5 bases from J; bases unmatched to any gene: 7. This chain's CDR3 is CASRTGQGKYGYTF. CDR3 coding DNA: TGTGCCAGCAGGACCGGACAGGGGAAGTATGGCTACACCTTC.

The chain's CDR3 is CASSPGTSGSYEQYF. CDR3 coding DNA: TGTGCCAGCAGCCCCGGGACTAGCGGCTCCTACGAGCAGTACTTC. The chain recombines TRBV7-6 with TRBJ2-7; 11 nucleotides line up with TRBD2. The CDR3 runs 15 residues. V was clipped by 5 bases and J by 0 bases; unmatched bases: 3. The V gene's germline CDR1 is SGHVS and CDR2 FNYEAQ.